Below, 30 T cell receptor beta chains from the same sample are listed, as sequenced in a study of CD8+CD57+ T cells in acquired aplastic anemia. Patients who underwent sequencing had shown CD8+CD57+ cell expansion by flow cytometry. Genomic DNA, serving as template, underwent TCR beta VDJ and CDR3 profiling. TCRdb used MiXCR to reprocess the reads, holding one entry per CDR3 protein. Of fewer than 250,000 distinct CDR3 sequences detected, more than 40% appear once; the ten largest clones hold less than 9%. The sequencing sample was made of sorted CD4+, CD8+, or CD8+CD57+ T cells (not recorded which) from PBMCs. The source is a human donor with aplastic anemia.

Only a few counts were recorded for this clonotype. A much larger clone is a single base away; this may be a read error. The V gene is TRBV29-1, the J gene TRBJ1-2; 8 nucleotides match TRBD1. Trimming cost V 0 bases and J 7 bases; bases outside gene matches: 7. From germline, CDR1 is SQVTM and CDR2 ANQGSEA. There are 14 residues in the CDR3. The CDR3 DNA sequence: TGCAGCGTTGAAGAAAGACAGGGGAGAGGTGGCTACACCTTC. Its translation: CSVEERQGRGGYTF.

Concerning this clonotype: A single base separates this from a much larger clone, so it may be a read error. The chain recombines TRBV12-3 or TRBV12-4 with TRBJ2-1, with D uncertain. Trimming pared 8 bases from V and 6 bases from J, leaving 20 bases between. The CDR3 has 15 amino acids. The CDR3 here is CASGYGSGGRNEQFF. The DNA of the CDR3 is TGTGCCAGCGGCTACGGGTCAGGTGGACGCAATGAGCAGTTCTTC.

This clonotype was counted many times. The V and J genes are TRBV12-3 or TRBV12-4 and TRBJ2-6; D is perhaps TRBD2 (6 bases). V was shortened by 6 bases and J by 0 bases, with 6 bases between the two germline ends. The CDR3 is made up of 14 amino acids. As DNA, the CDR3 is TGTGCCAGCAGGGGGGGCTCTGGGGCCAACGTCCTGACTTTC. It yields the protein CASRGGSGANVLTF.

The chain couples TRBV20-1 to TRBJ1-2, with a tentative D call TRBD1 (6 bases). V was cut by 5 bases and J by 6 bases, with 19 bases left in between. The CDR3 is 14 residues long. Germline CDR1 reads DFQATT; CDR2 reads SNEGSKA (reference sequence). The CDR3 DNA reads TGCAGTGCTCCAGCCCGGGGGGCCCCAGATGGCTACACCTTC. This translates into CSAPARGAPDGYTF.

The chain recombines TRBV25-1 with TRBJ2-7; 10 bases map to TRBD1. The CDR3 sequence is 15 residues long. Losses at the gene ends were 4 bases for V and 0 bases for J; bases not matched to a gene: 3. CDR1 MGHDK and CDR2 SYGVNS come from the germline V gene. Here the CDR3 DNA reads TGTGCCAGCAGTGGGGGACAGGGGCGCTCCTACGAGCAGTACTTC. Its protein is CASSGGQGRSYEQYF.

This chain links TRBV29-1 with TRBJ1-1, with D possibly being TRBD1 (6 bases). The CDR3 totals 14 residues. The V end was cut by 4 bases, the J end by 0 bases, with 12 bases between. The germline CDR1 and CDR2 sequences are SQVTM and ANQGSEA. This CDR3 reads CSVGMAGVNTEAFF. The CDR3 region has the DNA TGCAGCGTTGGCATGGCAGGGGTGAACACTGAAGCTTTCTTT.

This clonotype was recorded at least ten times. V and J are TRBV5-1 and TRBJ2-7; D is unclear. Germline loops: CDR1 SGHRS, CDR2 YFSETQ. This CDR3 has 12 residues. Trimming removed 4 bases at V and 4 bases at J, with 9 bases between. The CDR3 loop is CASSSTAYEQYF. As DNA, the CDR3 is TGCGCCAGCAGCAGCACCGCGTACGAGCAGTACTTC.

Many counts were recorded for this clonotype. The V and J genes are TRBV4-3 and TRBJ1-1; tentative D call: TRBD1 (5 bases). This CDR3 comprises 13 residues. V was cut by 3 bases and J by 5 bases, with 10 bases left in between. CDR1 is LGHNA and CDR2 is YSLEER in the germline V gene. CDR3 in DNA: TGCGCCAGCAGCCAGTCTCGGGGGACTGAAGCTTTCTTT. It is translated as CASSQSRGTEAFF.

Details on this clonotype: One junction end does not reproduce the germline sequence, and a read error may be involved. This sequence joins TRBV10-3 and TRBJ2-1; a weak D match, TRBD2 (7 bases). Per the germline V gene, CDR1 is ENHRY and CDR2 is SYGVKD. The CDR3 is made up of 14 amino acids. DNA of the CDR3: TGTGCCAGCAGTTTCTCGGGGGGCTTGAATGAGCAGTTCTTC. Amino acids: CASSFSGGLNEQFF.

Many counts were recorded for this clonotype. V gene TRBV14 combines with J gene TRBJ1-1, with D unclear. CDR1 and CDR2 from the germline V gene are SGHDN and FVKESK. The CDR3 length is 17 residues. Trimming pared 4 bases from V and 0 bases from J, leaving 18 bases between. The CDR3 region is CASSPRGGSLLNTEAFF. The CDR3 region has the DNA TGTGCCAGCAGCCCCCGCGGCGGGTCCTTGCTGAACACTGAAGCTTTCTTT.

V and J are TRBV15 and TRBJ2-2, with D perhaps matching TRBD1 (5 bases). The CDR3 length is 12 residues. V lost 3 bases, J lost 9 bases, and 8 bases lay in between. Germline loops: CDR1 LNHNV, CDR2 YYDKDF (reference sequence). The CDR3: CATSRQGRELFF. CDR3 sequence (DNA): TGTGCCACCAGCAGGCAGGGCAGGGAGCTGTTTTTT.

This chain links TRBV19 with TRBJ1-2; weak D call: TRBD1 (5 bases). With 3 bases removed from V and 5 bases from J, the gap between germline ends came to 16 bases. Germline values: CDR1 LNHDA, CDR2 SQIVND (reference sequence). The CDR3 has 15 residues. This chain's CDR3 is CASSIQGKGTYGYTF. DNA for the CDR3: TGTGCCAGTAGTATTCAGGGAAAAGGAACTTATGGCTACACCTTC. Full variable domain (outside the CDR3, taken from reference TRBV19 and TRBJ1-2): DGGITQSPKYLFRKEGQNVTLSCEQNLNHDAMYWYRQDPGQGLRLIYYSQIVNDFQKGDIAEGYSVSREKKESFPLTVTSAQKNPTAFYLCASSIQGKGTYGYTFGSGTRLTVV.

V gene TRBV7-8 combines with J gene TRBJ2-5; 12 bases fit TRBD2. There are 16 residues in the CDR3. J gave up 3 bases and V 5 bases, and 7 bases lay outside the gene matches. Germline-derived CDR1 and CDR2 are SGHVS and FQNEAQ. The CDR3 bases are TGTGCCAGCAGCCCACCCGGACTAGCGGGAAAAGAGACCCAGTACTTC. Translated: CASSPPGLAGKETQYF.

Details on this clonotype: A much larger clone differs by one base, so this may be a read error. The chain joins TRBV4-3 to TRBJ1-6; possibly TRBD1 for D (5 bases). Deletions cut 0 bases from V and 8 bases from J, with 14 bases between. This CDR3 spans 16 amino acids. CDR1 and CDR2 from the germline V gene are LGHNA and YSLEER. Written as DNA, the CDR3 is TGCGCCAGCAGCCAAGATGTAGGGGCAACCTATTCACCCCTCCACTTT. This translates into CASSQDVGATYSPLHF.

Worth noting for this clonotype: A read error may be the cause here, since a much bigger clone is one base away. The chain is built from TRBV27 and TRBJ1-2; possible D gene TRBD1, 6 bases. The V and J ends lost 10 bases and 6 bases respectively, with 15 bases between them. The CDR3 consists of 12 residues. Germline V gene sequence: CDR1 MNHEY, CDR2 SMNVEV (reference sequence). CDR3 protein: CANSDHRDGYTF. CDR3 bases: TGTGCCAACAGCGACCACAGGGATGGCTACACCTTC.

V is TRBV19 and J is TRBJ2-5; D unresolved. This CDR3 has 14 amino acids. Trimming removed 3 bases at V and 1 base at J, with 9 bases between. Germline CDR1 is LNHDA and CDR2 is SQIVND (reference sequence). The CDR3 reads CASSIRYRQETQYF. The CDR3, as DNA: TGTGCCAGTAGTATCAGGTACCGCCAAGAGACCCAGTACTTC.

This CDR3 is CASRGLSTNEKLFF. CDR3 nucleotides: TGTGCCAGCAGGGGTCTGTCAACTAATGAAAAACTGTTTTTT. The chain links TRBV12-3 or TRBV12-4 to TRBJ1-4; D unclear. The germline V and J ends were trimmed by 6 bases and 0 bases, with 8 bases remaining between them. This CDR3 has 14 amino acids.

The chain uses TRBV6-6 and TRBJ2-1, with D possibly called TRBD1 or TRBD2 (6 bases each). The CDR3 loop spans 13 amino acids. Germline assignment: CDR1 MNHNY and CDR2 SVGAGI (reference sequence). Trimming shortened V by 0 bases and J by 15 bases, and 15 bases separated the two germline ends. CDR3 nucleotides: TGTGCCAGCAGTTACTCGATCGCTAGGGGGGCGTTCTTC. Encoded protein: CASSYSIARGAFF.

This clonotype was observed once. The chain recombines TRBV11-2 with TRBJ1-2; a possible D gene is TRBD1 (5 bases). Germline V CDR1 and CDR2: SGHAT, FQNNGV. The CDR3 runs to 18 residues. The V and J ends lost 6 bases and 0 bases respectively, with 23 bases between them. The CDR3 reads CASSYGGVWAETNYGYTF. CDR3 DNA sequence: TGTGCCAGCAGTTACGGGGGGGTTTGGGCGGAAACTAACTATGGCTACACCTTC.

The rearrangement uses TRBV15 and TRBJ1-1; a weak D match, TRBD1 (5 bases). The V end was cut by 0 bases, the J end by 7 bases, with 9 bases between. This CDR3 is built from 13 residues. Germline V lookup: CDR1 LNHNV, CDR2 YYDKDF (reference sequence). CDR3: CATSRDLQGEAFF. DNA for the CDR3: TGTGCCACCAGCAGAGATCTCCAGGGTGAAGCTTTCTTT.

This clonotype came up many times. This chain joins TRBV28 and TRBJ2-7, with a possible D match to TRBD2 (5 bases). There are 14 residues in the CDR3. Germline-derived CDR1 and CDR2 are MDHEN and SYDVKM. V was trimmed by 5 bases and J by 2 bases, leaving 13 bases between them. The CDR3 region is CASSPSGYPYEQYF. The CDR3 nucleotides read TGTGCCAGCAGTCCCAGCGGATACCCCTACGAGCAGTACTTC. The whole variable domain, remainder taken from reference TRBV28 and TRBJ2-7, is DVKVTQSSRYLVKRTGEKVFLECVQDMDHENMFWYRQDPGLGLRLIYFSYDVKMKEKGDIPEGYSVSREKKERFSLILESASTNQTSMYLCASSPSGYPYEQYFGPGTRLTVT.

This clonotype was seen more than once but under ten times. The chain links TRBV5-1 to TRBJ2-2; D is unresolved. V was cut by 1 base and J by 6 bases, with 7 bases left in between. The CDR3 has 13 residues. The germline gives CDR1 SGHRS, CDR2 YFSETQ. The CDR3 loop is CASSLKDAGELFF. CDR3 nucleotide sequence: TGCGCCAGCAGCTTGAAGGACGCCGGGGAGCTGTTTTTT.

This clonotype appeared many times. The chain recombines TRBV4-1 with TRBJ1-6; 8 nucleotides line up with TRBD1. CDR1 is MGHRA, CDR2 YSYEKL, per germline. Unmatched junction bases numbered 5, after V lost 6 bases and J lost 7 bases. The CDR3 runs 14 residues. The DNA for the CDR3 is TGCGCCAGCAGTCTCGACAGGGGCAATTCACCCCTCCACTTT. It specifies CASSLDRGNSPLHF.

The rearrangement uses TRBV5-6 and TRBJ1-3; the match to TRBD1 covers 10 bases. After removal of 3 bases from V and 0 bases from J, the junction contained 6 bases not matched to a gene. Germline assignment: CDR1 SGHDT and CDR2 YYEEEE. The CDR3 totals 17 residues. In DNA form, the CDR3 reads TGTGCCAGCAGCTCCGAGGGACAGGGGCTCTCTGGAAACACCATATATTTT. Its translation is CASSSEGQGLSGNTIYF.

This clonotype showed up many times. The chain joins TRBV12-3 or TRBV12-4 to TRBJ1-3, with D maybe TRBD1 (6 bases). V lost 7 bases, J lost 0 bases, and 13 bases lay in between. The CDR3 sequence is 15 residues long. As DNA, the CDR3 is TGTGCCAGCACCCCCGACAGGACCTCTGGAAACACCATATATTTT. Translated, it gives CASTPDRTSGNTIYF.

The sample holds a few counts of this clonotype. The chain links TRBV15 to TRBJ2-7; D unresolved. Trimming shortened V by 0 bases and J by 5 bases, and 14 bases separated the two germline ends. This CDR3 region has 15 residues. Per the germline V gene, CDR1 is LNHNV and CDR2 is YYDKDF (reference sequence). The CDR3 nucleotides are TGTGCCACCAGCAGAGAGGGCAGACAAGCAAACGAGCAGTACTTC. Translation: CATSREGRQANEQYF. The full variable domain, with the rest looked up from reference TRBV15 and TRBJ2-7, is DAMVIQNPRYQVTQFGKPVTLSCSQTLNHNVMYWYQQKSSQAPKLLFHYYDKDFNNEADTPDNFQSRRPNTSFCFLDIRSPGLGDTAMYLCATSREGRQANEQYFGPGTRLTVT.

The rearrangement links TRBV15 to TRBJ2-5; 7 bases align to TRBD2. Germline lookup yields CDR1 LNHNV and CDR2 YYDKDF (reference sequence). The CDR3 has 13 residues. V was clipped by 5 bases and J by 1 base; unmatched bases: 1. This chain's CDR3 is CATSPSGQETQYF. In nucleotides, the CDR3 is TGTGCCACCAGCCCTAGCGGCCAAGAGACCCAGTACTTC.

Remarks on this clonotype: A read error may explain this, as a much larger clone is one base away. The rearrangement joins TRBV4-2 to TRBJ2-3; D not certain. Trimming took off 0 bases at V and 8 bases at J, with 15 bases between the two ends. CDR3 length equals 15 residues. The germline gives CDR1 LGHNA, CDR2 YNFKEQ. The CDR3 DNA is TGTGCCAGCAGCCAAGATCCCCGGATGCCAGGTACGCAGTATTTT. As protein: CASSQDPRMPGTQYF.

This clonotype was seen a single time. Compared with germline, one end of the junction differs, possibly owing to a read error. V is TRBV12-3 or TRBV12-4 and J is TRBJ2-2; D may be TRBD1 (5 bases). The length of the CDR3 is 13 residues. The CDR3 is CASSGHNTEELFF. The CDR3 DNA reads as TGTGCCAGCAGTGGACATAACACCGAGGAGCTGTTTTTT.

V usage is TRBV10-3 and J usage is TRBJ1-6; possible D gene TRBD1, 6 bases. This CDR3 spans 15 amino acids. CDR1 is ENHRY, CDR2 SYGVKD, per germline. Trimming stripped 4 bases from V and 8 bases from J, with 15 bases between. CDR3 sequence reads: CAISGPDRWDSPLHF. CDR3 nucleotides: TGTGCCATCAGTGGGCCGGACAGATGGGATTCACCCCTCCACTTT.